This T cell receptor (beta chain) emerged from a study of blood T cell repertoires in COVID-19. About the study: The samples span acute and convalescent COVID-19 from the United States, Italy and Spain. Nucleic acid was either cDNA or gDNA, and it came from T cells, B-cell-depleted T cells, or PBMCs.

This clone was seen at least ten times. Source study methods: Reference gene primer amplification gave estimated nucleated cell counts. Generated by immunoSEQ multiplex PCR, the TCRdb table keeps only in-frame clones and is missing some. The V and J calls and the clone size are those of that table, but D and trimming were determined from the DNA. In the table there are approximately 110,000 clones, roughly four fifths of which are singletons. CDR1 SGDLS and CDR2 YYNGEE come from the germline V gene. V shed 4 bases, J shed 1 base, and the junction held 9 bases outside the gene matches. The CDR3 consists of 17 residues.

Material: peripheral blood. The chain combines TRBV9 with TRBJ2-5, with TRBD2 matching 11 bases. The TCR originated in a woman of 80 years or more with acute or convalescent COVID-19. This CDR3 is CASSPSAGLAVQETQYF. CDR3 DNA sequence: TGTGCCAGCAGCCCCTCAGCGGGACTAGCGGTCCAAGAGACCCAGTACTTC.